This TCR beta chain was documented in a study of T cells after yellow fever vaccination. For TCR, cDNA came from 5'RACE template switching, which added a universal primer site and UMIs. TCRdb analysed the 5' RACE reads with MiXCR anew, one entry per CDR3 protein. The table lists about 630,000 distinct CDR3 sequences, approximately 13% of them singletons. This clonotype turned up a few times. The CDR3 has 13 residues. The sequence was collected from a man between 25 and 39 years old who received the YFV17D yellow fever vaccine. V is TRBV21-1 and J is TRBJ2-7; the DNA was not compared with TRBD1, the D call given in the table. TRBV21-1 is marked as a pseudogene. The sequencing used PBMCs, collected on the day of the yellow fever booster vaccination. CDR3 sequence reads: CASSTDRGDEQYF. For the CDR3, the DNA is TGTGCCAGCAGCACTGACAGGGGGGACGAGCAGTACTTC.